These 11 T cell receptor beta chains were sequenced from one sample in a study of response to subunit inactivated influenza vaccine. In TCRdb, the RT-PCR reads were re-called with MiXCR into one record per CDR3 protein. The data contain around 200,000 distinct CDR3 sequences, approximately 9.2% of them seen just once; the ten biggest clones take up 11%. The material sequenced was non-naive T cells sorted from PBMCs, taken on the day of vaccination. The receptors shown here come from a man aged 50 or older who received an inactivated influenza vaccine.

This clonotype came up many times. This chain joins TRBV20-1 and TRBJ1-5, with D unclear. Germline V gives CDR1 DFQATT, CDR2 SNEGSKA (reference sequence). This CDR3 is 16 amino acids long. V lost 0 bases and J 4 bases, leaving 16 bases between the germline ends. CDR3 sequence reads: CSARDSIGGTNQPQHF. In DNA form, the CDR3 reads TGCAGTGCTAGAGACAGCATAGGAGGCACGAATCAGCCCCAGCATTTT.

In this sample, this clonotype turned up many times. V gene TRBV20-1 combines with J gene TRBJ2-1; 7 nucleotides agree with TRBD2. Trimming at V came to 7 bases and at J to 9 bases, leaving 15 bases not matched to a gene. The CDR3 contains 14 residues. Germline CDR1 reads DFQATT; CDR2 reads SNEGSKA (reference sequence). CDR3 region: CSVSARGWGGEQFF. Here the CDR3 DNA reads TGCAGTGTCAGCGCGCGGGGCTGGGGGGGTGAGCAGTTCTTC.

This clonotype was detected only a few times. The chain is built from TRBV24-1 and TRBJ2-4; TRBD1 agrees at 10 bases. The CDR3 consists of 17 residues. V dropped 4 bases and J dropped 4; count of bases not matched to a gene: 9. CDR1 KGHDR and CDR2 SFDVKD come from the germline V gene. CDR3 in amino acids: CATSESPGQGTKNIQYF. The CDR3 DNA sequence: TGTGCCACCAGTGAATCTCCGGGACAGGGGACTAAAAACATTCAGTACTTC.

This clonotype was seen repeatedly, ten times or more. The rearrangement joins TRBV28 to TRBJ1-3; weak D call: TRBD1 (5 bases). Trimming pared 3 bases from V and 3 bases from J, leaving 15 bases between. Germline values: CDR1 MDHEN, CDR2 SYDVKM. This CDR3 comprises 16 residues. The CDR3 reads CASSFGGTSGGNTIYF. CDR3 in DNA: TGTGCCAGCAGTTTCGGGGGAACATCGGGTGGAAACACCATATATTTT.

V gene TRBV28 combines with J gene TRBJ2-7; TRBD2 aligns across 8 bases. This CDR3 region has 15 residues. J gave up 3 bases and V 8 bases, and 12 bases lay outside the gene matches. The germline V gene encodes CDR1 MDHEN and CDR2 SYDVKM. In DNA form, the CDR3 reads TGTGCCAGCCGCAGTAGCGGGAAGAATTACTACGAGCAGTACTTC. Its protein product is CASRSSGKNYYEQYF.

This clonotype has just a few counts. The gene calls are TRBV6-5 and TRBJ2-1; D remains ambiguous. In germline, CDR1 is MNHEY, CDR2 SVGAGI. Deletions cut 0 bases from V and 5 bases from J, with 14 bases between. The CDR3 runs to 16 residues. The DNA for the CDR3 is TGTGCCAGCAGTTACTCCCTCGGGTTGGGCCACAATGAGCAGTTCTTC. Protein product: CASSYSLGLGHNEQFF.

The rearrangement joins TRBV19 to TRBJ1-3; D is possibly TRBD1 (5 bases). V lost 3 bases, J lost 2 bases, and 14 bases lay in between. Per germline, CDR1 LNHDA and CDR2 SQIVND (reference sequence). The CDR3 sequence is 16 residues long. CDR3 nucleotides: TGTGCCAGTAGTATCGGGGCGGCCGGCCCTGGAAACACCATATATTTT. Its protein product is CASSIGAAGPGNTIYF.

Ten or more counts support this clonotype. The chain is built from TRBV5-1 and TRBJ2-7; D unresolved. With 4 bases removed from V and 6 bases from J, the gap between germline ends came to 11 bases. CDR1 is SGHRS and CDR2 is YFSETQ in the germline V gene. The CDR3 has 12 residues. The DNA for the CDR3 is TGCGCCAGCAGCGTCCCGGAGAGCGAGCAGTACTTC. Amino acids: CASSVPESEQYF.

A few counts support this clonotype. The chain couples TRBV6-1 to TRBJ1-6, with 7 positions matching TRBD1. Germline lookup yields CDR1 MNHNS and CDR2 SASEGT. Losses at the gene ends were 5 bases for V and 7 bases for J; bases not matched to a gene: 8. The length of the CDR3 is 15 residues. As DNA, the CDR3 is TGTGCCAGCAGTCCAATTGACAGGGTAAATTCACCCCTCCACTTT. Translating gives CASSPIDRVNSPLHF.

The V and J genes are TRBV7-9 and TRBJ2-7; possibly TRBD2 for D (5 bases). The CDR3 is made up of 13 amino acids. Germline values: CDR1 SEHNR, CDR2 FQNEAQ (reference sequence). Trimming took off 4 bases at V and 4 bases at J, with 11 bases between the two ends. The CDR3 bases are TGTGCCAGCAGCTCAAGGACTGGTTACGAGCAGTACTTC. Translating it yields CASSSRTGYEQYF.

J is TRBJ2-3 and V is TRBV4-1; the match to TRBD2 covers 11 bases. The CDR3 has 21 amino acids. Unmatched junction bases numbered 20, after V lost 4 bases and J lost 2 bases. Germline V CDR1 and CDR2: MGHRA, YSYEKL. In nucleotides, the CDR3 is TGCGCCAGCAGCCTCACCCGGGCTAGCGGGGGGCCGGTAGGGTCCACAGATACGCAGTATTTT. It translates to CASSLTRASGGPVGSTDTQYF.